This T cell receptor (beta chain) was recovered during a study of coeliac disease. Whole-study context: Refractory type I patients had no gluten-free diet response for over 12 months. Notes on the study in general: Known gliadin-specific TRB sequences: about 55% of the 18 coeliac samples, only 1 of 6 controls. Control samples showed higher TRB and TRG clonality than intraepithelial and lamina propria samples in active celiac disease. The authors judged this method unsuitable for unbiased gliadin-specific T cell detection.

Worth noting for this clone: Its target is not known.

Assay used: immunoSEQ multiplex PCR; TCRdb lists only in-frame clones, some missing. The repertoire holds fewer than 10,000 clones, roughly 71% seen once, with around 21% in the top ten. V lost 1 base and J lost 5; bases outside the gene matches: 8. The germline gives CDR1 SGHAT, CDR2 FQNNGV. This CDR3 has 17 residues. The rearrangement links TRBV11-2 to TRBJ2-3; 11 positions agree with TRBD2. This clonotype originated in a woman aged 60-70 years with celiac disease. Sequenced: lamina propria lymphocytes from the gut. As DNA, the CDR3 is TGTGCCAGCAGCTTAGGCTTTAGCGGGAGGGCCAGAGATACGCAGTATTTT. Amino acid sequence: CASSLGFSGRARDTQYF.